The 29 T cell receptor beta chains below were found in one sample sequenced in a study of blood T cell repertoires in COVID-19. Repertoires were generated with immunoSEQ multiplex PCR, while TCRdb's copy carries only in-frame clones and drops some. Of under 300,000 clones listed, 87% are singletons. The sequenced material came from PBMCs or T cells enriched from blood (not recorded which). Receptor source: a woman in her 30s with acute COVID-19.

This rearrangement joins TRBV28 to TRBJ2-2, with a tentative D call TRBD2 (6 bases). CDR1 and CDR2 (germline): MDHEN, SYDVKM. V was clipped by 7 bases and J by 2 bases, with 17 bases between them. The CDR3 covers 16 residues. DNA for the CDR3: TGTGCCAGCACCCCGGAGGGGACTCTTAACACCGGGGAGCTGTTTTTT. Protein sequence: CASTPEGTLNTGELFF.

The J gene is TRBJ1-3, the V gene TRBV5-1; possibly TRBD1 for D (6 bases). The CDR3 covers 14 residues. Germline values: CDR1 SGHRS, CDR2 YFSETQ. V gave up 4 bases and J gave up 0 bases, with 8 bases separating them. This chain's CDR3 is CASSRTASGNTIYF. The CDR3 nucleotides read TGCGCCAGCAGCCGGACAGCCTCTGGAAACACCATATATTTT. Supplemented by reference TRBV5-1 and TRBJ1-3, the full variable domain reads KAGVTQTPRYLIKTRGQQVTLSCSPISGHRSVSWYQQTPGQGLQFLFEYFSETQRNKGNFPGRFSGRQFSNSRSEMNVSTLELGDSALYLCASSRTASGNTIYFGEGSWLTVV.

Written as DNA, the CDR3 is TGTGCTAGTGGTTTAGCCGGGACAGGGTCCCCCGGCTCCTACGAGCAGTACTTC. This sequence encodes CASGLAGTGSPGSYEQYF. V gene TRBV12-5 combines with J gene TRBJ2-7; 9 nucleotides agree with TRBD1. This CDR3 region has 18 residues. The germline V gene encodes CDR1 LGHNT and CDR2 FRNRAP. Trimming cost V 3 bases and J 0 bases; bases outside gene matches: 12.

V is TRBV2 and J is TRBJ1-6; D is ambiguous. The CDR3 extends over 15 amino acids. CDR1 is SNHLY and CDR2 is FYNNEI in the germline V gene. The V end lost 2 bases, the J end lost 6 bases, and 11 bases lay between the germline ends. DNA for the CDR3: TGTGCCAGCAGTGAAAATTTAGGGAGTAATTCACCCCTCCACTTT. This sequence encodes CASSENLGSNSPLHF.

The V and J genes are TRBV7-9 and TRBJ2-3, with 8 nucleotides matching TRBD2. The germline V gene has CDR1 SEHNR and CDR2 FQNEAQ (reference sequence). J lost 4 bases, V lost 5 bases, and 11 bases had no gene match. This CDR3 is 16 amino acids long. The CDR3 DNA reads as TGTGCCAGCAGCGGTTCAGCGGGAGTAGGGGCAGATACGCAGTATTTT. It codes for CASSGSAGVGADTQYF.

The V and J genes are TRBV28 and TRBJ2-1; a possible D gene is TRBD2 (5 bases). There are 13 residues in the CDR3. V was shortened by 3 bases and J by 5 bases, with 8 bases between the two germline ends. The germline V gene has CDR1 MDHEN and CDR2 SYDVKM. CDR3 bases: TGTGCCAGCAGTTTGGGGAGAAACAATGAGCAGTTCTTC. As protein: CASSLGRNNEQFF.

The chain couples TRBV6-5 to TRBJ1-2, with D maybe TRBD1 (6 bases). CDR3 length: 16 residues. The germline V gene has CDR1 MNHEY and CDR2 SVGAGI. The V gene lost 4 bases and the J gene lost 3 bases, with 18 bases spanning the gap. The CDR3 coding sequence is TGTGCCAGCAGTTTTCTCCGACAGGAAGGAGACTATGGCTACACCTTC. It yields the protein CASSFLRQEGDYGYTF.

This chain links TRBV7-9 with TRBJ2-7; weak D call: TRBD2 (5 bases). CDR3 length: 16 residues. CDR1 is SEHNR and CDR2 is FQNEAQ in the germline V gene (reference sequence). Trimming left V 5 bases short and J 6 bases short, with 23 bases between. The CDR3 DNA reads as TGTGCCAGCAGCCCGATCTCTCGGGGTATCTACCGCGAGCAGTACTTC. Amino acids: CASSPISRGIYREQYF. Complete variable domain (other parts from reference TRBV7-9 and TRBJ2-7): DTGVSQNPRHKITKRGQNVTFRCDPISEHNRLYWYRQTLGQGPEFLTYFQNEAQLEKSRLLSDRFSAERPKGSFSTLEIQRTEQGDSAMYLCASSPISRGIYREQYFGPGTRLTVT.

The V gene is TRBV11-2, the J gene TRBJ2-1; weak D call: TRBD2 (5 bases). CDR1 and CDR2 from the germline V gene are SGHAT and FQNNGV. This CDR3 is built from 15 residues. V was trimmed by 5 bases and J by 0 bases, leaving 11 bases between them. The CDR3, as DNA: TGTGCCAGCAGCCTTCAGCGGAGCTCCTACAATGAGCAGTTCTTC. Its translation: CASSLQRSSYNEQFF.

The CDR3 region has the DNA TGTGCCAGCAGCTTACAGCGGGGGGGAGATACGCAGTATTTT. Protein product: CASSLQRGGDTQYF. V usage is TRBV11-1 and J usage is TRBJ2-3; 10 positions match TRBD2. J lost 5 bases, V lost 2 bases, and 1 base had no gene match. CDR1 SGHAT and CDR2 FQDESV come from the germline V gene (reference sequence). The CDR3 sequence is 14 residues long.

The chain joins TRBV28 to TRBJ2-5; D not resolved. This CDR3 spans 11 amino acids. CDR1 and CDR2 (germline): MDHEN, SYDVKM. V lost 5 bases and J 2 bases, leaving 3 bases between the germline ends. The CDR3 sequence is CASSIQETQYF. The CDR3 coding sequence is TGTGCCAGCAGTATACAAGAGACCCAGTACTTC.

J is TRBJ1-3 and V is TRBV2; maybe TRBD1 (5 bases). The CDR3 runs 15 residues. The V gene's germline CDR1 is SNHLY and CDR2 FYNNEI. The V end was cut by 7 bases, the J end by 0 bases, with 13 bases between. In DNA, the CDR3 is TGTGCCAGCAAGACGGGGGGGTTCTCTGGAAACACCATATATTTT. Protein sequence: CASKTGGFSGNTIYF. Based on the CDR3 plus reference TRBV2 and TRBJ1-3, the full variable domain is EPEVTQTPSHQVTQMGQEVILRCVPISNHLYFYWYRQILGQKVEFLVSFYNNEISEKSEIFDDQFSVERPDGSNFTLKIRSTKLEDSAMYFCASKTGGFSGNTIYFGEGSWLTVV.

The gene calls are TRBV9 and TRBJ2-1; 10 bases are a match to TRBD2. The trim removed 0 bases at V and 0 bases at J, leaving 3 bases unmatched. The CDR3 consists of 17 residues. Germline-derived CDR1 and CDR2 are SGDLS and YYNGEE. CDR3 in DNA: TGTGCCAGCAGCGTAGAAGCGGGGGGGTACTCCTACAATGAGCAGTTCTTC. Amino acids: CASSVEAGGYSYNEQFF.

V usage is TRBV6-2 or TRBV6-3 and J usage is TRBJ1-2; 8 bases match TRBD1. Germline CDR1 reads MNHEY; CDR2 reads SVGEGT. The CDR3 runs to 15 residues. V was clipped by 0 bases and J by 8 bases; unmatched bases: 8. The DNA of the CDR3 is TGTGCCAGCAGTTACTCACCGGACAGGGCGGCGGGCTACACCTTC. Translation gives CASSYSPDRAAGYTF.

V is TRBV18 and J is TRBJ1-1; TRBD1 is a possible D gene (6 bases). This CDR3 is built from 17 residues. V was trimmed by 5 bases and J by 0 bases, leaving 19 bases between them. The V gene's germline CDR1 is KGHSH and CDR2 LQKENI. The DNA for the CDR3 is TGTGCCAGCTCATCTCCGGGACAAGTCCAATTGAACACTGAAGCTTTCTTT. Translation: CASSSPGQVQLNTEAFF.

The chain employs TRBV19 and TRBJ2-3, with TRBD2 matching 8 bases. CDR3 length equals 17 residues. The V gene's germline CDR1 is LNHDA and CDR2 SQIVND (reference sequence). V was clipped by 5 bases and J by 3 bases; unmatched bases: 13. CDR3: CASSAARFQRGTDTQYF. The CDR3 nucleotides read TGTGCCAGTAGTGCTGCCCGTTTCCAGCGGGGGACAGATACGCAGTATTTT. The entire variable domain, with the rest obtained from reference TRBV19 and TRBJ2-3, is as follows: DGGITQSPKYLFRKEGQNVTLSCEQNLNHDAMYWYRQDPGQGLRLIYYSQIVNDFQKGDIAEGYSVSREKKESFPLTVTSAQKNPTAFYLCASSAARFQRGTDTQYFGPGTRLTVL.

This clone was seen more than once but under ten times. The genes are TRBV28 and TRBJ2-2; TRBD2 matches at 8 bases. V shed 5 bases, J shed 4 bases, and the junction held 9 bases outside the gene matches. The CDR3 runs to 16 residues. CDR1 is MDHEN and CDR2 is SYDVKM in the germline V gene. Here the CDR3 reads CASSHFGTSPTGELFF. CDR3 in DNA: TGTGCCAGCAGTCACTTCGGGACTAGTCCCACCGGGGAGCTGTTTTTT.

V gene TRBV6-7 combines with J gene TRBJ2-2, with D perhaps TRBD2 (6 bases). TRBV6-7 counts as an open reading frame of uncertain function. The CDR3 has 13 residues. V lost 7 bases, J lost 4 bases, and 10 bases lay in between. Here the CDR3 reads CASMGRGTGELFF. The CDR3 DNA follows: TGTGCCAGCATGGGGCGGGGCACCGGGGAGCTGTTTTTT.

The CDR3 DNA reads TGTGCCAGCAGGGAACCGGGACAGGGCTATAGTGAGCAGTTCTTC. Its translation: CASREPGQGYSEQFF. The gene calls are TRBV25-1 and TRBJ2-1; 9 bases agree with TRBD1. Germline CDR1 and CDR2: MGHDK and SYGVNS. The CDR3 runs 15 residues. V lost 6 bases, J lost 9 bases, and 12 bases stayed unmatched.

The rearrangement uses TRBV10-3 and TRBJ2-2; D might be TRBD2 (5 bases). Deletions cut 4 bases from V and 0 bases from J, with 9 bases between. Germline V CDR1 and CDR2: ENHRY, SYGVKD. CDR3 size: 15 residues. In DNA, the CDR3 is TGTGCCATCAGTGCGACGGGGTCGAACACCGGGGAGCTGTTTTTT. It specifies CAISATGSNTGELFF.

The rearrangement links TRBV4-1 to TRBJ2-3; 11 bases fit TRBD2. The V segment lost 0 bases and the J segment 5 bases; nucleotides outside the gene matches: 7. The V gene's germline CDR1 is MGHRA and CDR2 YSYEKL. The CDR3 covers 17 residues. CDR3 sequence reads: CASSQEKLAGAGDTQYF. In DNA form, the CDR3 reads TGCGCCAGCAGCCAAGAGAAACTAGCGGGGGCGGGAGATACGCAGTATTTT.

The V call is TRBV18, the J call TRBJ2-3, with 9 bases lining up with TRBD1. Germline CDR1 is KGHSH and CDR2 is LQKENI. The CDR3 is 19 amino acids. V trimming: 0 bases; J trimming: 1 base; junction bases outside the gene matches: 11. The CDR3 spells CASSPPVAQGARGTDTQYF. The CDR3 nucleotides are TGTGCCAGCTCACCACCGGTAGCACAGGGGGCGCGCGGCACAGATACGCAGTATTTT.

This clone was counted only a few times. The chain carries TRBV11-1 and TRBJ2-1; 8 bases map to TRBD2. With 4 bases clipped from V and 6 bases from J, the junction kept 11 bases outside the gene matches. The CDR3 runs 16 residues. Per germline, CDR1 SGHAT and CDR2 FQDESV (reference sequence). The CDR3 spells CASSYSGSRPVNEQFF. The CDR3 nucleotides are TGTGCCAGCAGCTACAGCGGGAGCCGGCCAGTCAATGAGCAGTTCTTC.

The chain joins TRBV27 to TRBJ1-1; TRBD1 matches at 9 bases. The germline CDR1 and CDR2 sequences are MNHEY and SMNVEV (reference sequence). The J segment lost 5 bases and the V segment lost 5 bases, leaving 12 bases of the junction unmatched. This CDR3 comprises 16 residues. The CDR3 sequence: CASSRTGQGVRTEAFF. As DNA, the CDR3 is TGTGCCAGCAGTAGGACGGGACAGGGCGTTAGGACTGAAGCTTTCTTT.

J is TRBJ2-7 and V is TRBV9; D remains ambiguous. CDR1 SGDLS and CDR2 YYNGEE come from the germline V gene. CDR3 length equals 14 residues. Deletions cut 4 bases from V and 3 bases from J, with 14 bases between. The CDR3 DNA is TGTGCCAGCAGCCTTGATAGCCAGATCTACGAGCAGTACTTC. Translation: CASSLDSQIYEQYF.

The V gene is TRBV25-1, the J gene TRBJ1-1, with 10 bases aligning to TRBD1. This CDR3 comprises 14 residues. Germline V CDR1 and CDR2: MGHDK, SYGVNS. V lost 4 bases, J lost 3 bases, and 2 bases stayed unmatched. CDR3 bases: TGTGCCAGCAGTGCGGACAGGGGGTACACTGAAGCTTTCTTT. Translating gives CASSADRGYTEAFF.

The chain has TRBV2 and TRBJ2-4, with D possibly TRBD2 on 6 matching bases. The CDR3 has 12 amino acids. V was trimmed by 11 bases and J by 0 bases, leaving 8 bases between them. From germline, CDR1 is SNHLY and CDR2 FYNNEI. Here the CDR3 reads CACGEAKNIQYF. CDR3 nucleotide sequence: TGTGCCTGCGGGGAAGCCAAAAACATTCAGTACTTC.

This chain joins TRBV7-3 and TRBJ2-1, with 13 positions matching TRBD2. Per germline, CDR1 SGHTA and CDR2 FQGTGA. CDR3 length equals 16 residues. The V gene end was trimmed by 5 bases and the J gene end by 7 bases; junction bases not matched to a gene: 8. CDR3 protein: CASSQTSGGPLNEQFF. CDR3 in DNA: TGTGCCAGCAGCCAGACTAGCGGGGGGCCTTTGAATGAGCAGTTCTTC. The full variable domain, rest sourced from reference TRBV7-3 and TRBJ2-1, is GAGVSQTPSNKVTEKGKYVELRCDPISGHTALYWYRQSLGQGPEFLIYFQGTGAADDSGLPNDRFFAVRPEGSVSTLKIQRTERGDSAVYLCASSQTSGGPLNEQFFGPGTRLTVL.

The CDR3 coding sequence is TGTGCCAGTAGTACCTACAGGGGACGAGAAGAGACCCAGTACTTC. Translating gives CASSTYRGREETQYF. The chain links TRBV19 to TRBJ2-5; 7 nucleotides line up with TRBD1. Per the germline V gene, CDR1 is LNHDA and CDR2 is SQIVND (reference sequence). The V and J ends lost 4 bases and 3 bases, in that order; junction bases with no gene match: 8. The CDR3 is 15 amino acids. Together with reference TRBV19 and TRBJ2-5, the CDR3 gives the full variable domain: DGGITQSPKYLFRKEGQNVTLSCEQNLNHDAMYWYRQDPGQGLRLIYYSQIVNDFQKGDIAEGYSVSREKKESFPLTVTSAQKNPTAFYLCASSTYRGREETQYFGPGTRLLVL.